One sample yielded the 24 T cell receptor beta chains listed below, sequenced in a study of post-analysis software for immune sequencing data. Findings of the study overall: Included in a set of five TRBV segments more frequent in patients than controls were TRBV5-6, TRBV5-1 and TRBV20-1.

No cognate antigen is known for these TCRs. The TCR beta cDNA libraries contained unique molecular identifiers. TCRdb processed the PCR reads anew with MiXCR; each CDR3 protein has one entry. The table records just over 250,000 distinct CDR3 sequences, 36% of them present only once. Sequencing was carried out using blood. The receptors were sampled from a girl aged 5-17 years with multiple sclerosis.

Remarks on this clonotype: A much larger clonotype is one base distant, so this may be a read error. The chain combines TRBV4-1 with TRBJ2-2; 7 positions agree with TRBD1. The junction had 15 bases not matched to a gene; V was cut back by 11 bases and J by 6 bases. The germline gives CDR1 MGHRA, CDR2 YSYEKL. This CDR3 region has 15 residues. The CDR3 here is CADKPKGTVAGELFF. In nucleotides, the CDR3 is TGCGCCGACAAACCTAAGGGGACAGTGGCCGGGGAGCTGTTTTTT.

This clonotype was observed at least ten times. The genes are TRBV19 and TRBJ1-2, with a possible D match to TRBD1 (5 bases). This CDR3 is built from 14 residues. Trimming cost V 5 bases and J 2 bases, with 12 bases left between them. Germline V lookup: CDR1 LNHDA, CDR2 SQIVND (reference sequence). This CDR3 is CASSAETVNYGYTF. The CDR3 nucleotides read TGTGCCAGTAGTGCCGAGACAGTAAACTATGGCTACACCTTC.

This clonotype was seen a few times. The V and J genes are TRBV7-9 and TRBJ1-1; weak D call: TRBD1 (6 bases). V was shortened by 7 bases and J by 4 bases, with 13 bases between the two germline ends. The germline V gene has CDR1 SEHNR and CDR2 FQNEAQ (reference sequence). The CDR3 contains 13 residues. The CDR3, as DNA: TGTGCCAGCACCCAACAGGGAATCACTGAAGCTTTCTTT. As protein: CASTQQGITEAFF.

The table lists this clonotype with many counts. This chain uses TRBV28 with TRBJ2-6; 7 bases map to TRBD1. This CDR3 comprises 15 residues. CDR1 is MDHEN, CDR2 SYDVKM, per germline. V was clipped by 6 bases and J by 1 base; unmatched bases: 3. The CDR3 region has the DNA TGTGCCAGCAGAAGACAGGGTTCTGGGGCCAACGTCCTGACTTTC. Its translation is CASRRQGSGANVLTF.

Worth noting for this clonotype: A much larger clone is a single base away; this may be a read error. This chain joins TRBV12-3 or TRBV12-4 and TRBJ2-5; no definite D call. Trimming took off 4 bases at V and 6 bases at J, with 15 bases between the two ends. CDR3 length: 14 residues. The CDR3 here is CASSCGLPPKTQYF. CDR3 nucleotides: TGTGCCAGCAGTTGTGGGCTGCCGCCGAAGACCCAGTACTTC.

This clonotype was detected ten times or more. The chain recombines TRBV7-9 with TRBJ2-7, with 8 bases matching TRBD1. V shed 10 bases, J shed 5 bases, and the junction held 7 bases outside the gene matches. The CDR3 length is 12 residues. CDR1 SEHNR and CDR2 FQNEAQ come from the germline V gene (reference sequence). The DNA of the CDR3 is TGTGCCATATCAGACAGGGGCGACGAGCAGTACTTC. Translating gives CAISDRGDEQYF. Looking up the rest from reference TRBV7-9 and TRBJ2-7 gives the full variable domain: DTGVSQNPRHKITKRGQNVTFRCDPISEHNRLYWYRQTLGQGPEFLTYFQNEAQLEKSRLLSDRFSAERPKGSFSTLEIQRTEQGDSAMYLCAISDRGDEQYFGPGTRLTVT.

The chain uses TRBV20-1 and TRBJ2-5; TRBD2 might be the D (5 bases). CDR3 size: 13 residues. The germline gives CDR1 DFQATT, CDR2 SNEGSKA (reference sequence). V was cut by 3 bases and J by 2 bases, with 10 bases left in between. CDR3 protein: CSARVWEQETQYF. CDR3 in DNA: TGCAGTGCTAGGGTGTGGGAGCAAGAGACCCAGTACTTC.

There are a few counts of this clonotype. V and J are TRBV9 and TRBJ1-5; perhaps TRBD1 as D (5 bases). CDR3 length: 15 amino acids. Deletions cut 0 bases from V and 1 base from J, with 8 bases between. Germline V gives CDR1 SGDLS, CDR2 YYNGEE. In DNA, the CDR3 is TGTGCCAGCAGCGTAGACGGGGGGAGCAATCAGCCCCAGCATTTT. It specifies CASSVDGGSNQPQHF.

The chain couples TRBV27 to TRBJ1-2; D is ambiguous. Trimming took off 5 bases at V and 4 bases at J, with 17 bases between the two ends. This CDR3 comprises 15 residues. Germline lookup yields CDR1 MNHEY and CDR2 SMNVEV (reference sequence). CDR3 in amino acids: CASSARGTGIYGYTF. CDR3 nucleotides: TGTGCCAGCAGTGCTAGAGGTACGGGGATCTATGGCTACACCTTC.

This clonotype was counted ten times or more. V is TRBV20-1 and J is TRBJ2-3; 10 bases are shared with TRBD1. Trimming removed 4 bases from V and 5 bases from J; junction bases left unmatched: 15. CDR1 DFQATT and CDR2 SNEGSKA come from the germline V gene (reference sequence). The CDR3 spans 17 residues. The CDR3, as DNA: TGCAGTGCTATCTCACACCCCGGGACAGGGGTGGTAGATACGCAGTATTTT. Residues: CSAISHPGTGVVDTQYF.

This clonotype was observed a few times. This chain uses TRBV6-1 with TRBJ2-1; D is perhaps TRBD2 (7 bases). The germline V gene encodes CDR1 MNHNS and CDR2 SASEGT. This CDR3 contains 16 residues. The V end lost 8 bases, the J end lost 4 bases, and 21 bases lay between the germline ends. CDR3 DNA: TGTGCCAGCTGGAGGGGAAGGGGGGGGGGGTACAATGAGCAGTTCTTC. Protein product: CASWRGRGGGYNEQFF.

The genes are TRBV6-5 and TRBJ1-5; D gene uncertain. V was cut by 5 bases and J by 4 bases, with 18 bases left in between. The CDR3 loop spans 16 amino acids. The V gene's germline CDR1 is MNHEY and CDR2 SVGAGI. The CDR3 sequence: CASSRTTPLKNQPQHF. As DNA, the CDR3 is TGTGCCAGCAGTCGAACCACACCCCTGAAAAATCAGCCCCAGCATTTT.

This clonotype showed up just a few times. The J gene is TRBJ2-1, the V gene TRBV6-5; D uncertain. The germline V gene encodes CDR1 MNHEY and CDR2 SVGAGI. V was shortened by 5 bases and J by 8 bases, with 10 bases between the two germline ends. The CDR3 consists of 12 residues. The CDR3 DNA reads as TGTGCCAGCAGTCATGACGGCTATGAGCAGTTCTTC. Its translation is CASSHDGYEQFF.

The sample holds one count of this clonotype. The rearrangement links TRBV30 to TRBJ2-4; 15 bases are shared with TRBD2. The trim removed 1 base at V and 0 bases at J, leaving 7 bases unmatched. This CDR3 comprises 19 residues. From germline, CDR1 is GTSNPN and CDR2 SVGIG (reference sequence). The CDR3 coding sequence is TGTGCCTGGAGTGCCTTGGGACTAGCGGGAGGACTAGCCAAAAACATTCAGTACTTC. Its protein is CAWSALGLAGGLAKNIQYF. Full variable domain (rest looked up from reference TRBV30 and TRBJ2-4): SQTIHQWPATLVQPVGSPLSLECTVEGTSNPNLYWYRQAAGRGLQLLFYSVGIGQISSEVPQNLSASRPQDRQFILSSKKLLLSDSGFYLCAWSALGLAGGLAKNIQYFGAGTRLSVL.

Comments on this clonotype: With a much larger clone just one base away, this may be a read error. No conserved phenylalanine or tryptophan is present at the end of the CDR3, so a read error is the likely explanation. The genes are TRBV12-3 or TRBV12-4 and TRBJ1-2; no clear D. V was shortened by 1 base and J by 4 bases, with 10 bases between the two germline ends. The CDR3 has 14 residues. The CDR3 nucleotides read TGTGCCAGCAGTTTAGAGGCTACCGCCTATGGCTACACCATC. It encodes CASSLEATAYGYTI.

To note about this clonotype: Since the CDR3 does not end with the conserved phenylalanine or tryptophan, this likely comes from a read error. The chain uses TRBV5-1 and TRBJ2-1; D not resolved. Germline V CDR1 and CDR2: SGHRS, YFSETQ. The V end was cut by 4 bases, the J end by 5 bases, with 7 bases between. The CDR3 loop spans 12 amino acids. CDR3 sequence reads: CASSPGHNEQFL. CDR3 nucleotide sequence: TGCGCCAGCAGCCCTGGACACAATGAGCAGTTCTTA.

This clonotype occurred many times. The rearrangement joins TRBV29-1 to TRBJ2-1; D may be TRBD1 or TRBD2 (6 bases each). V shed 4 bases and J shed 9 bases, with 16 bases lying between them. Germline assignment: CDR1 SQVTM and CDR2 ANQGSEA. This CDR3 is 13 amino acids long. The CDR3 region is CSVVVGGRSEQFF. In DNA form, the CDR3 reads TGCAGCGTTGTGGTCGGGGGCCGGAGTGAGCAGTTCTTC.

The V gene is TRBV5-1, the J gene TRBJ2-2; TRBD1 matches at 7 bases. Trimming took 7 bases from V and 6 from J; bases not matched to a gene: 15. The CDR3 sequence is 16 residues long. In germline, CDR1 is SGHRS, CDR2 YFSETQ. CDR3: CASSSGRGKTSGELFF. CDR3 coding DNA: TGCGCCAGCTCGTCGGGCAGGGGGAAAACGTCCGGGGAGCTGTTTTTT.

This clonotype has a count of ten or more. CDR3 nucleotide sequence: TGCAGTGCCCGGACAGGGAGGGACACTGAAGCTTTCTTT. Protein product: CSARTGRDTEAFF. The chain has TRBV20-1 and TRBJ1-1; TRBD1 agrees at 8 bases. The junction had 6 bases not matched to a gene; V was cut back by 6 bases and J by 3 bases. Looked up from germline, CDR1 is DFQATT and CDR2 is SNEGSKA (reference sequence). The CDR3 totals 13 residues.

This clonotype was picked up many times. Here the CDR3 reads CATSRDRVGQPQHF. CDR3 DNA: TGTGCCACCAGCAGAGACAGGGTCGGTCAGCCCCAGCATTTT. V and J are TRBV15 and TRBJ1-5; D is possibly TRBD1 (5 bases). The CDR3 loop spans 14 amino acids. Germline V lookup: CDR1 LNHNV, CDR2 YYDKDF (reference sequence). V shed 0 bases and J shed 6 bases, with 9 bases lying between them.

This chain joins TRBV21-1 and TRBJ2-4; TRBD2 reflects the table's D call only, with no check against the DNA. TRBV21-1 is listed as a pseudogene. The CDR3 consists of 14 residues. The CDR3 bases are TGTGCCAGCAGGATTCGCGGGGCCAAAAACATTCAGTACTTC. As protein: CASRIRGAKNIQYF.

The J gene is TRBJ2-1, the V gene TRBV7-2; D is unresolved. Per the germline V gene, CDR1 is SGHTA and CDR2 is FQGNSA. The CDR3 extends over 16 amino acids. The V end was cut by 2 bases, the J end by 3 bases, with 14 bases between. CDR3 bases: TGTGCCAGCAGCTTACAATTGACAAACATCTACAATGAGCAGTTCTTC. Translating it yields CASSLQLTNIYNEQFF.

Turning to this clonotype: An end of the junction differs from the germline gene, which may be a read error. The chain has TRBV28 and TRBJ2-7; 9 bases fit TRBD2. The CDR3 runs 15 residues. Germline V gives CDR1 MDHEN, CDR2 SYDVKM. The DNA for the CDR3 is TGTACCAGCAGTCAGACTAGCGGATCGACCTACGAGCAGTACTTC. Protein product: CTSSQTSGSTYEQYF.

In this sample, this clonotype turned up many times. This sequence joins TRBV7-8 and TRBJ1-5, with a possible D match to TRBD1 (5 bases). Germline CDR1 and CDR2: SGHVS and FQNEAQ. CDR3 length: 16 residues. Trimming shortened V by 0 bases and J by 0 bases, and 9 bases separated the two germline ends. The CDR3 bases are TGTGCCAGCAGCTTAGCGCTAGGGGTTAGCAATCAGCCCCAGCATTTT. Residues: CASSLALGVSNQPQHF.